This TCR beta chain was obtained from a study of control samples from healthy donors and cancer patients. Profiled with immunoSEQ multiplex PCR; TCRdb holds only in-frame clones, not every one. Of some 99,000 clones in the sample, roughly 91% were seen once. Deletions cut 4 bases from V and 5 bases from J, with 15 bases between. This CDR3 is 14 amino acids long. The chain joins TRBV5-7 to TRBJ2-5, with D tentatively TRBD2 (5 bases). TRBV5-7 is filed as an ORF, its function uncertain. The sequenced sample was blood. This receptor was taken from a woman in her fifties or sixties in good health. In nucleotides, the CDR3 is TGTGCCAGCAGCCAACCTAGCACCAGGGAGACCCAGTACTTC. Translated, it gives CASSQPSTRETQYF.